This section outlines one TCR beta chain sequence together with its context. As yet, its antigen is unknown. This specimen comes from a study of CXCR3-negative and CXCR3-positive naive CD8 T cells. Whole-study findings and limits: TRB CDR3 hydrophobicity was greater in CXCR3-positive naive cells than in CXCR3-negative naive cells.

Through 5' RACE with UMI labels, the TRB cDNA libraries were prepared. From the 5' RACE reads, TCRdb lists one entry per CDR3 protein and no DNA. This sample's clone table lists some 130,000 distinct CDR3 sequences. The CDR3 runs to 14 residues. Germline V gene lookup returns CDR1 SQVTM and CDR2 ANQGSEA. This chain links TRBV29-1 with TRBJ2-3; TCRdb gives TRBD1 as the D gene, but with no DNA this cannot be confirmed. The sequenced sample consisted of naive CXCR3+ CD8+ T cells from blood. Subset in this sample: CD45RO-CCR7+CD27+CD95- naive CD8+ T cells expressing CXCR3 (TNR3+). The clonotype comes from a human donor in good health. Some clones in this sample may be carry-over from other donors' samples. CDR3 in amino acids: CSVEQGVQRDTQYF.